The following is a TCR beta chain sequence with its context. Its antigen is not identified. The source of the sample is a study of shared clonotypes between healthy human individuals. Overall study results and limits: It was only blood that was sampled, and tissue repertoires likely differ.

Germline V CDR1 and CDR2: SGHVS, FQNEAQ. V lost 1 base, J lost 5 bases, and 19 bases lay in between. The CDR3 extends over 17 amino acids. Every subset's genomic DNA went evenly onto several immunoSEQ plates. TCRdb's copy holds only in-frame clones and misses some; the assay was immunoSEQ multiplex PCR. The sample lists approximately 2.1 million clones, over 85% occurring once. V and J are TRBV7-8 and TRBJ2-3; D call uncertain. This sequence originates from a man younger than 30 in good health. Some clones in this sample may be carry-over from other donors' samples. Sequencing input: naive CD4+ T cells from PBMCs. Subset here: CD45RA+ positively selected. Written as DNA, the CDR3 is TGTGCCAGCAGCTTAGGTAGGGCAGGCCGGATGATAGATACGCAGTATTTT. Its translation is CASSLGRAGRMIDTQYF.